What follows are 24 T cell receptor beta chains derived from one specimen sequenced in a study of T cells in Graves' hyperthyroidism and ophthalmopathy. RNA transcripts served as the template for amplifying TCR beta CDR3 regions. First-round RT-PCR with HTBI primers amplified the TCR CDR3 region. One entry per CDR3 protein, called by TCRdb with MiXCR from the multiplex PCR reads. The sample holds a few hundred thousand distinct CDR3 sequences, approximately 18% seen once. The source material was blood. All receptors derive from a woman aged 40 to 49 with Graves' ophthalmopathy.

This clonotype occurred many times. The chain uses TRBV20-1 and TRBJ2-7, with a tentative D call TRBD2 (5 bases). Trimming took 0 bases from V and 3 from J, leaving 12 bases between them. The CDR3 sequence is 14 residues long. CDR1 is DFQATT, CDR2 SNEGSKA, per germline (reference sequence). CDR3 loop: CSARDGGRDYEQYF. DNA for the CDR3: TGCAGTGCTAGAGATGGCGGCCGGGACTACGAGCAGTACTTC.

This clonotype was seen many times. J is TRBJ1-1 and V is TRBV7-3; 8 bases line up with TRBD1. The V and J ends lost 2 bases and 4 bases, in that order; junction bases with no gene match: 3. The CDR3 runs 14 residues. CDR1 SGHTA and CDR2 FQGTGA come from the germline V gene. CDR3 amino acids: CASSLFDRGTEAFF. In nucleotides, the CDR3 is TGTGCCAGCAGCTTATTCGACAGGGGCACTGAAGCTTTCTTT.

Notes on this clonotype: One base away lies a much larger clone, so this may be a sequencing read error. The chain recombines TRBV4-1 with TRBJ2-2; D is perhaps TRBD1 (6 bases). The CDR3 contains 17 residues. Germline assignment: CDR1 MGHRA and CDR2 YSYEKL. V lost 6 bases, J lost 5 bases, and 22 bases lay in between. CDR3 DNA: TGCGCCAGCAGACGACAGGATTTTCTGTCGTGGACCGGGGAGCTGTTTTTT. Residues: CASRRQDFLSWTGELFF.

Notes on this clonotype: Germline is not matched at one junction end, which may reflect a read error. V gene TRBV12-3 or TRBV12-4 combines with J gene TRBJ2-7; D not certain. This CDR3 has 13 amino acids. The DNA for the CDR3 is TGTGCCAGCAGACTGGGTGGGTCCTACGAGCAGTCCTTC. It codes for CASRLGGSYEQSF.

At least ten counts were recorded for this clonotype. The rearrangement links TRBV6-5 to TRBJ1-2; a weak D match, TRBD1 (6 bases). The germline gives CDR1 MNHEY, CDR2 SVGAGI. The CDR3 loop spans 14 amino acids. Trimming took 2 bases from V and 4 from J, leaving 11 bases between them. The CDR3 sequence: CASSYEGGTYGYTF. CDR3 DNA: TGTGCCAGCAGTTACGAGGGGGGTACCTATGGCTACACCTTC.

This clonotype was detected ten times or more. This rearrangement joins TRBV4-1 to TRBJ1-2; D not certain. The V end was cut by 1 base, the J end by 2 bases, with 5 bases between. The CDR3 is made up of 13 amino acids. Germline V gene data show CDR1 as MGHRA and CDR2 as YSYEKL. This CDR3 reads CASSQAQNYGYTF. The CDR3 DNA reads TGCGCCAGCAGCCAAGCCCAAAACTATGGCTACACCTTC.

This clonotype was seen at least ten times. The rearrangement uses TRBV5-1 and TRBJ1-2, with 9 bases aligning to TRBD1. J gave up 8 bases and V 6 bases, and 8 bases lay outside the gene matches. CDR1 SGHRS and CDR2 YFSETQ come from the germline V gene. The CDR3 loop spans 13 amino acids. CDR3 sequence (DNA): TGCGCCAGCAACACCGGGACAGGGAGCGGCTACACCTTC. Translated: CASNTGTGSGYTF.

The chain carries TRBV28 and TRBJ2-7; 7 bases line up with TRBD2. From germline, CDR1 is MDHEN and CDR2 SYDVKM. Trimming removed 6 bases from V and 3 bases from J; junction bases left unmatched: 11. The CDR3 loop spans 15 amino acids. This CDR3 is CASRAGAVEYYEQYF. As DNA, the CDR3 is TGTGCCAGCAGGGCGGGAGCTGTGGAGTACTACGAGCAGTACTTC.

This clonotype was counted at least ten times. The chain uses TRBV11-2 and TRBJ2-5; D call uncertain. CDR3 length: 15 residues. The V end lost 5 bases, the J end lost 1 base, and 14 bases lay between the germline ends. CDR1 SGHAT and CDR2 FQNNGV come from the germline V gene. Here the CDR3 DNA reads TGTGCCAGCAGCCCACGTCGGGTCACCCAAGAGACCCAGTACTTC. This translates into CASSPRRVTQETQYF.

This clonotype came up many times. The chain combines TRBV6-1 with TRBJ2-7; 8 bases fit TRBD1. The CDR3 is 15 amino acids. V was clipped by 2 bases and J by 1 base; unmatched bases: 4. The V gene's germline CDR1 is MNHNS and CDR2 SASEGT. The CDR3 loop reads CASSEWGTGSYEQYF. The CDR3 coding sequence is TGTGCCAGCAGTGAATGGGGGACAGGTTCCTACGAGCAGTACTTC.

CDR3 bases: TGTGCCACCAGGAGCGGAGGGGTTGACGAGCAGTACTTC. Encoded protein: CATRSGGVDEQYF. The chain is built from TRBV15 and TRBJ2-7, with D possibly TRBD2 on 6 matching bases. Trimming left V 6 bases short and J 5 bases short, with 14 bases between. CDR3 size: 13 residues. Germline V lookup: CDR1 LNHNV, CDR2 YYDKDF (reference sequence).

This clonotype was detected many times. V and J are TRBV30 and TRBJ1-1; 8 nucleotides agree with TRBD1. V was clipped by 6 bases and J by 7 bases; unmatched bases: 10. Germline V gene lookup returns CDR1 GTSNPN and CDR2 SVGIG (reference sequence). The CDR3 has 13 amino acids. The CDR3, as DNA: TGTGCCTGCCCCGGGACAGGATCGATTGAAGCTTTCTTT. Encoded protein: CACPGTGSIEAFF.

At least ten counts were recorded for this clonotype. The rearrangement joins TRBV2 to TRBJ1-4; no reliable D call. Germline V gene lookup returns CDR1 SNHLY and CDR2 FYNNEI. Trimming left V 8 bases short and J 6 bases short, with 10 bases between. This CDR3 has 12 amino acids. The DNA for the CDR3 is TGTGCCAGCCGGGGATGGGATGAAAAACTGTTTTTT. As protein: CASRGWDEKLFF. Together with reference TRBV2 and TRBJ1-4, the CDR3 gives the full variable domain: EPEVTQTPSHQVTQMGQEVILRCVPISNHLYFYWYRQILGQKVEFLVSFYNNEISEKSEIFDDQFSVERPDGSNFTLKIRSTKLEDSAMYFCASRGWDEKLFFGSGTQLSVL.

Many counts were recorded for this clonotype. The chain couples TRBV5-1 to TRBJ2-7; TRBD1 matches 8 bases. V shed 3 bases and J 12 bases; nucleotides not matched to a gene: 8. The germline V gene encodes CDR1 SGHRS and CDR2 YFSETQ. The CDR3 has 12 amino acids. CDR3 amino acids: CASSSTGEVGYF. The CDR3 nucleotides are TGCGCCAGCAGCTCGACAGGGGAAGTGGGGTACTTC.

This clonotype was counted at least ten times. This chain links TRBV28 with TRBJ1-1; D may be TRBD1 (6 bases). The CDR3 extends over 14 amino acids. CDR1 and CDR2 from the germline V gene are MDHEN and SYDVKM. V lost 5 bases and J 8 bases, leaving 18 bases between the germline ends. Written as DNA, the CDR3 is TGTGCCAGCAGTCCCAAGCTACGGGGGCGAGAAGCTTTCTTT. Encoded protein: CASSPKLRGREAFF.

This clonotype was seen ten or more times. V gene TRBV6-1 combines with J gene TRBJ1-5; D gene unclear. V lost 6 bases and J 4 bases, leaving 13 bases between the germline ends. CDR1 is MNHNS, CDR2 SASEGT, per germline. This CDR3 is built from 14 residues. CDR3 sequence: CASRDGGHNQPQHF. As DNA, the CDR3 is TGTGCCAGCAGAGATGGCGGGCATAATCAGCCCCAGCATTTT.

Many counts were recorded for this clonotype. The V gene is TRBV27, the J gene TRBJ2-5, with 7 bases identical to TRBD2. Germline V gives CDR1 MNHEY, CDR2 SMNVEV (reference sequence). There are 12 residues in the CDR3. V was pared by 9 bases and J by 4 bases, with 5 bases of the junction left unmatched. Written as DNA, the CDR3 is TGTGCCAGGCGGGGGATTGGAGAGACCCAGTACTTC. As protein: CARRGIGETQYF.

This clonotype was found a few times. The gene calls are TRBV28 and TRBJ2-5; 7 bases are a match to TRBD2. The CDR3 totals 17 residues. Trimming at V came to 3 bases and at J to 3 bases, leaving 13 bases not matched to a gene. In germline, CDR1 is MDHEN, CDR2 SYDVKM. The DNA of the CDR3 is TGTGCCAGCAGTTTCCGGGGGTCTGGGCTAGCGGAAGAGACCCAGTACTTC. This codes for CASSFRGSGLAEETQYF.

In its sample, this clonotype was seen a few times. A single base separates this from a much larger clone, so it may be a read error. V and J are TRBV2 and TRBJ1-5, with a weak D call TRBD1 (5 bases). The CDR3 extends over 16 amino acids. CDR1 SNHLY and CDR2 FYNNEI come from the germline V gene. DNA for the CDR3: TGTGCCATCAGTTACTACCGGGACGGCTTCAATCAGCCCCAGCATTTT. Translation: CAISYYRDGFNQPQHF.

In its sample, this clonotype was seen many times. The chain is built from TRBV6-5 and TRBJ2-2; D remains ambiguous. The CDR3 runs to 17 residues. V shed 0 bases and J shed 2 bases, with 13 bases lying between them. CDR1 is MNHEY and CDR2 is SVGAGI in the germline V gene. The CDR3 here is CASSYSPGMKNTGELFF. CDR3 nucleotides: TGTGCCAGCAGTTACTCGCCGGGTATGAAAAACACCGGGGAGCTGTTTTTT.

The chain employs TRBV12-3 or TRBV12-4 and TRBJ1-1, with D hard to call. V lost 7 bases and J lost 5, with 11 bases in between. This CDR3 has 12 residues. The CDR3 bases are TGTGCCAGCAATCTCGGGAGAACTGAAGCTTTCTTT. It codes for CASNLGRTEAFF.

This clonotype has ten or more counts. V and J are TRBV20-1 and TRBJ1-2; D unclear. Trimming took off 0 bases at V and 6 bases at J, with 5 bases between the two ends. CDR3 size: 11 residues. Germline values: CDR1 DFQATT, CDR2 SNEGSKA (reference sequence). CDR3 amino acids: CSARETDGYTF. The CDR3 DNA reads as TGCAGTGCTAGAGAGACCGATGGCTACACCTTC.

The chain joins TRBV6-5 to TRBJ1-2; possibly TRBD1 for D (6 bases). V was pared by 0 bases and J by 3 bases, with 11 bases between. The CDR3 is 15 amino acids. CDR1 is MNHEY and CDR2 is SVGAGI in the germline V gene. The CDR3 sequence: CASSYSGGRDYGYTF. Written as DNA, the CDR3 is TGTGCCAGCAGTTACTCTGGGGGGCGAGACTATGGCTACACCTTC.

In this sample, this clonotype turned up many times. The CDR3 protein is CASIGLGIYEQYF. For the CDR3, the DNA is TGTGCCAGCATTGGTCTGGGGATCTACGAGCAGTACTTC. The chain is built from TRBV6-1 and TRBJ2-7, with unresolved D. With 7 bases removed from V and 3 bases from J, the gap between germline ends came to 13 bases. The CDR3 length is 13 residues. Germline V gene data show CDR1 as MNHNS and CDR2 as SASEGT.